This T cell receptor beta chain was profiled in a study of T-cell memory formation after mild COVID-19. Study context: Largely donor-specific TCR clusters were found.

Overall study findings and caveats: Some clones that responded were present in memory (sampled pre-infection), which suggests cross-reactive memory joined. Unconfirmed was the SARS-CoV-2 specificity of second-wave clones that peaked on day 37. The study found contracting CD4+ clones mainly in CM and EM and contracting CD8+ clones in EMRA.

This clonotype was seen ten or more times. Its antigen is still unknown. One entry per CDR3 protein, called by TCRdb with MiXCR from the 5' RACE reads. The data hold fewer than 350,000 distinct CDR3 sequences, with roughly an eighth observed a single time. The source of this sequence is a man aged 18 to 30 who had mild COVID-19 (a few samples of this study predate the infection). Cell type and time point are not known. Sequencing was done on a sample of PBMCs or a T cell subset sorted from them (not recorded which).

CDR3 DNA: TGTGCCAGCAGCAAACCGGGACTAGCCAGGGAGACCCAGTACTTC. This translates into CASSKPGLARETQYF. The V call is TRBV5-5, the J call TRBJ2-5, with TRBD2 matching 9 bases. Germline V gene lookup returns CDR1 SGHKS and CDR2 YYEKEE (reference sequence). CDR3 size: 15 residues. V was pared by 4 bases and J by 5 bases, with 9 bases of the junction left unmatched.